This TCR beta chain was sequenced during a study of naive and memory T cell subsets. Study observations and caveats: Over 85% of naive TCR sequences appeared only once, unlike memory subsets. Especially in CD8 cells, naive repertoires contained a few larger clonotypes, possibly CD45RA-re-expressing memory cells.

Two oligonucleotides, mixed equimolar, formed the beta constant-region primer covering TRBC1 and TRBC2. The ligated cDNA underwent four PCR rounds using SP2 and nested alpha and beta constant-region primers. MiXCR was run by TCRdb on the UMI-ligation and nested PCR reads, yielding one entry per CDR3 protein. The profile covers about 150,000 distinct CDR3 sequences, with approximately 24% appearing a single time and 0.09% to 0.13% taken by the ten largest. The CDR3 runs to 16 residues. Germline CDR1 and CDR2: SGHRS and YFSETQ. V lost 3 bases to trimming and J lost 6 bases; unmatched junction nucleotides: 8. This clonotype was found many times. What it recognizes is unknown.

Sequencing was performed on naive CD4+ T cells from blood. This TCR derives from a human donor in good health. The V and J genes are TRBV5-1 and TRBJ2-3, with 12 bases identical to TRBD2. CDR3 nucleotide sequence: TGCGCCAGCAGCTCTTCACTAGCGGGAGGACCCGATACGCAGTATTTT. Translation: CASSSSLAGGPDTQYF. The full variable domain, completed using reference TRBV5-1 and TRBJ2-3, is KAGVTQTPRYLIKTRGQQVTLSCSPISGHRSVSWYQQTPGQGLQFLFEYFSETQRNKGNFPGRFSGRQFSNSRSEMNVSTLELGDSALYLCASSSSLAGGPDTQYFGPGTRLTVL.